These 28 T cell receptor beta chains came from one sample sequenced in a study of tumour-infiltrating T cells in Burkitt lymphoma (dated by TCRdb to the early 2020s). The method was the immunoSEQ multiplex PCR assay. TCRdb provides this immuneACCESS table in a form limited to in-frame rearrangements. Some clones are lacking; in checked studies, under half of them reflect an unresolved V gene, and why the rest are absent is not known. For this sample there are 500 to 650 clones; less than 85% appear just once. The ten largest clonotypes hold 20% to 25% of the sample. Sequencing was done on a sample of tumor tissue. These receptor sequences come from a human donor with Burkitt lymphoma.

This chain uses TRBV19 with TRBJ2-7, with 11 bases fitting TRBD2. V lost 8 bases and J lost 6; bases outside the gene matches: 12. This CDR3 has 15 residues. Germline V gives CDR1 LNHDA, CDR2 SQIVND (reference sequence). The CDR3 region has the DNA TGTGCCAGTGCCCCACTAGCGGGAGTGGCAGGCGAGCAGTACTTC. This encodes CASAPLAGVAGEQYF.

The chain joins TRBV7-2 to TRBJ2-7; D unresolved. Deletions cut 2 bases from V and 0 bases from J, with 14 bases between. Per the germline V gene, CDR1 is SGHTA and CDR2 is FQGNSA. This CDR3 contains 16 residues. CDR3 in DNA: TGTGCCAGCAGCTTAATCGCACGCGGATACTCCTACGAGCAGTACTTC. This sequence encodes CASSLIARGYSYEQYF.

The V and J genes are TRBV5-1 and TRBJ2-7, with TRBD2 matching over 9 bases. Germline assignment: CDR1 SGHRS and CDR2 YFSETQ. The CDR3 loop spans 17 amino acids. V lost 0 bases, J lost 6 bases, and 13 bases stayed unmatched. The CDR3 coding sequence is TGCGCCAGCAGCTTGGATCTAGAAGCTAGCGGGGTCGGCGAGCAGTACTTC. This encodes CASSLDLEASGVGEQYF.

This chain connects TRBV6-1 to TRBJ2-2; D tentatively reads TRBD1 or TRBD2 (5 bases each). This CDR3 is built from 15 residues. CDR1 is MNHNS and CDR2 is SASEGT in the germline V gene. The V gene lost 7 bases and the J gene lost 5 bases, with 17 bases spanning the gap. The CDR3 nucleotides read TGTGCCAGCATAAAAGCCCAGGGACGGACCGGGGAGCTGTTTTTT. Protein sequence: CASIKAQGRTGELFF.

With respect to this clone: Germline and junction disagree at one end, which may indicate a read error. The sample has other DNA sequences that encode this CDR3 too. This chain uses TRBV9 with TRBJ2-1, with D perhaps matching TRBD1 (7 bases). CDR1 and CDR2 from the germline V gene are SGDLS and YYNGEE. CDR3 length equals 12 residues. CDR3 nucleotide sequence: TGTGCCAGCAGCGCAGGGGGGAGTGAGCAATTCTTC. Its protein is CASSAGGSEQFF.

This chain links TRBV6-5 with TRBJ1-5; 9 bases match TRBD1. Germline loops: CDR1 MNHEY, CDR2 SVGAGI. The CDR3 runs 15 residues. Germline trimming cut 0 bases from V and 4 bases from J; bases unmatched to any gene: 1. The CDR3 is CASSYSGTGNQPQHF. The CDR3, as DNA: TGTGCCAGCAGTTACTCCGGGACAGGGAATCAGCCCCAGCATTTT.

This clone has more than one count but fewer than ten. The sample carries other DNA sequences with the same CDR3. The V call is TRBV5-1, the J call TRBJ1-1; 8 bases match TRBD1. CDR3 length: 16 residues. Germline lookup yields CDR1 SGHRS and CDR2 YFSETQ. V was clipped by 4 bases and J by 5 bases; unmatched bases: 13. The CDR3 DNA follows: TGCGCCAGCAGCCGTTTACAACAGGGGGTTGGAACTGAAGCTTTCTTT. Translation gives CASSRLQQGVGTEAFF.

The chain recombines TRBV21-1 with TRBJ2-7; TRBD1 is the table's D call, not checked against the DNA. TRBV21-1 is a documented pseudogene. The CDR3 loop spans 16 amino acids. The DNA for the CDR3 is TGTGTCAGCAGCAAAAGGGCTGAGGACAGGGACTACGAGCAGTACTTC. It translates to CVSSKRAEDRDYEQYF.

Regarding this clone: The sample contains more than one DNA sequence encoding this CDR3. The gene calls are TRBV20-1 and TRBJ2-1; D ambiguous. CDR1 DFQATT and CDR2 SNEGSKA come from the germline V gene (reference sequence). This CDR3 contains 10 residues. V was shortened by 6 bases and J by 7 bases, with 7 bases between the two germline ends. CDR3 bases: TGCAGTGCCCAAGAAAATGAGCAGTTCTTC. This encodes CSAQENEQFF.

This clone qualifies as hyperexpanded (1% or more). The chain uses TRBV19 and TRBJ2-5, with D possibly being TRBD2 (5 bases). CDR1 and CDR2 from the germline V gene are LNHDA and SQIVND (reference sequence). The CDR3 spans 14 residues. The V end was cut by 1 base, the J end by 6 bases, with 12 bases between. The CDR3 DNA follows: TGTGCCAGTAGTATAGGGGGAGCTCAACAGACCCAGTACTTC. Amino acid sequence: CASSIGGAQQTQYF.

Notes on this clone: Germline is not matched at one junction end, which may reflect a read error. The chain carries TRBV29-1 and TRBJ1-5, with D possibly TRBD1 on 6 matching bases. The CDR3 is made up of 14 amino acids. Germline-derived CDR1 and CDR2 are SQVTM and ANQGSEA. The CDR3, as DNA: TGCGGCGTTGCCCTTGGGGGCAGGGATCAGCCCCAGCATTTT. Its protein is CGVALGGRDQPQHF.

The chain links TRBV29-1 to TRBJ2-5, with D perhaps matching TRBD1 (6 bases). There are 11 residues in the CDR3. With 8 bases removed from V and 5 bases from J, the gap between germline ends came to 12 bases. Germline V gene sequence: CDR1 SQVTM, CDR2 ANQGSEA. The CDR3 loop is CSPTRGETQYF. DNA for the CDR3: TGCAGCCCCACCAGGGGTGAGACCCAGTACTTC.

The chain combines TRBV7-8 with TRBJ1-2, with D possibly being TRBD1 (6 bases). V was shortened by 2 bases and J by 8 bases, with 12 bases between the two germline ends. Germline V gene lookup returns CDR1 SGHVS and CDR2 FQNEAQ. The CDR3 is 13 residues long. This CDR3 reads CASSLPGDGGYTF. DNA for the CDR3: TGTGCCAGCAGCTTACCAGGGGATGGCGGCTACACCTTC.

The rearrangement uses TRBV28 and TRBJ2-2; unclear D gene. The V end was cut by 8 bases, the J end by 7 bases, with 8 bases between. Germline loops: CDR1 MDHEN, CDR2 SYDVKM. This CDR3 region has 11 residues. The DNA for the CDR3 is TGTGCCAGCCGCTTTCTCGGGGAGCTGTTTTTT. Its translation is CASRFLGELFF.

This chain's CDR3 is CASSVQPQHF. The CDR3 DNA sequence: TGTGCCAGCAGTGTCCAGCCCCAGCATTTT. V gene TRBV28 combines with J gene TRBJ1-5; the D is unclear. CDR1 is MDHEN and CDR2 is SYDVKM in the germline V gene. Trimming took off 5 bases at V and 7 bases at J, with 3 bases between the two ends. CDR3 length equals 10 residues. Full variable domain (missing parts from reference TRBV28 and TRBJ1-5): DVKVTQSSRYLVKRTGEKVFLECVQDMDHENMFWYRQDPGLGLRLIYFSYDVKMKEKGDIPEGYSVSREKKERFSLILESASTNQTSMYLCASSVQPQHFGDGTRLSIL.

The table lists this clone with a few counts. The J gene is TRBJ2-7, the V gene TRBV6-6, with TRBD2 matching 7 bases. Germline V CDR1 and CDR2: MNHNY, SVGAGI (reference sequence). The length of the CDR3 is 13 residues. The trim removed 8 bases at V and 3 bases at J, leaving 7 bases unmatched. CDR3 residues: CASGAGVGYEQYF. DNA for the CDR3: TGTGCCAGCGGGGCGGGGGTCGGCTACGAGCAGTACTTC.

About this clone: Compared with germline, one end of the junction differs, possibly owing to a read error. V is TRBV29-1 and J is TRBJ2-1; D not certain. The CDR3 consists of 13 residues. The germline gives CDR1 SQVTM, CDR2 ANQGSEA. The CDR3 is CSVDTQSYNKQFF. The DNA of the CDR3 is TGCAGCGTTGATACGCAGTCCTACAATAAGCAGTTCTTC.

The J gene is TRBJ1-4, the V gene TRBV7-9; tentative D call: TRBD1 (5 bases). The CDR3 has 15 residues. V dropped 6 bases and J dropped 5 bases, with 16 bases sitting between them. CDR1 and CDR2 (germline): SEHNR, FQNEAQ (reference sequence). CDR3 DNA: TGTGCCAGCAGGGCCCCGGGACCCCGGAATGAAAAACTGTTTTTT. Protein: CASRAPGPRNEKLFF.

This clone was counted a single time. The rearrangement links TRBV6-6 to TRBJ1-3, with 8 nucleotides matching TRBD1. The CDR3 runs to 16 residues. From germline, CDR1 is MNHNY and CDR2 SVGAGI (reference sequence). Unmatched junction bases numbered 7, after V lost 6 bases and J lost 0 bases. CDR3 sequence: CASRFDRGNSGNTIYF. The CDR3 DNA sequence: TGTGCCAGCAGATTCGACAGGGGCAACTCTGGAAACACCATATATTTT.

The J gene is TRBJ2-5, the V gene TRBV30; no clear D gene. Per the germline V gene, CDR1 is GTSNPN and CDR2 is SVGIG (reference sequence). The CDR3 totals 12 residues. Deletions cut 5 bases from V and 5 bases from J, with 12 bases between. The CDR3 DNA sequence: TGTGCCTGGGGACGGGTTCAGGAGACCCAGTACTTC. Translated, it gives CAWGRVQETQYF. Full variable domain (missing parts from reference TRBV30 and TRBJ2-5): SQTIHQWPATLVQPVGSPLSLECTVEGTSNPNLYWYRQAAGRGLQLLFYSVGIGQISSEVPQNLSASRPQDRQFILSSKKLLLSDSGFYLCAWGRVQETQYFGPGTRLLVL.

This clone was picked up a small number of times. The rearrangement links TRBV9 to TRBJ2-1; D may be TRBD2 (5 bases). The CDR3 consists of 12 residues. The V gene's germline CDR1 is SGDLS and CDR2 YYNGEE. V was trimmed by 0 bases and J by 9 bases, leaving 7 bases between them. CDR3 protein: CASSVAEGEQFF. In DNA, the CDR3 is TGTGCCAGCAGCGTAGCTGAGGGTGAGCAGTTCTTC.

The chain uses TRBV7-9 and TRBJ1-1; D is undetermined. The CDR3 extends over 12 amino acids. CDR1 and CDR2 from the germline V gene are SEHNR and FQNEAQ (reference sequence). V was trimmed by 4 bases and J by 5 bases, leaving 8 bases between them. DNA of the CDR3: TGTGCCAGCAGCTCGAGCTTGACTGAAGCTTTCTTT. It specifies CASSSSLTEAFF. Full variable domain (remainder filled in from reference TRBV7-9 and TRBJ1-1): DTGVSQNPRHKITKRGQNVTFRCDPISEHNRLYWYRQTLGQGPEFLTYFQNEAQLEKSRLLSDRFSAERPKGSFSTLEIQRTEQGDSAMYLCASSSSLTEAFFGQGTRLTVV.

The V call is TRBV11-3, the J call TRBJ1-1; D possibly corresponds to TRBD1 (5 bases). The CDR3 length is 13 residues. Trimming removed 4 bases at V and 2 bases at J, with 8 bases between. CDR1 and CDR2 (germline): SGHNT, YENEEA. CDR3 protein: CASSSGRNTEAFF. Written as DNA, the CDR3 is TGTGCCAGCAGCTCAGGGCGTAACACTGAAGCTTTCTTT.

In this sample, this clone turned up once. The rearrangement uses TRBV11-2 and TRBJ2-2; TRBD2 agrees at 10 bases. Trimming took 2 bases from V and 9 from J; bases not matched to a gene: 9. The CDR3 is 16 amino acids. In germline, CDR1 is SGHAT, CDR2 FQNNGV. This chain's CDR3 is CASSLTPGLALRELFF. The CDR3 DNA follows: TGTGCCAGCAGCTTAACACCGGGACTAGCGCTCAGGGAGCTGTTTTTT.

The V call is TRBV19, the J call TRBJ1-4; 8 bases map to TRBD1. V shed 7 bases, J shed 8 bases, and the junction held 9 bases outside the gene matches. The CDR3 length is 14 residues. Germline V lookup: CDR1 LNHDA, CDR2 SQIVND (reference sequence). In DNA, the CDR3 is TGTGCCAGTACCCCACGACAGGGGCGAGAAAAACTGTTTTTT. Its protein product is CASTPRQGREKLFF.

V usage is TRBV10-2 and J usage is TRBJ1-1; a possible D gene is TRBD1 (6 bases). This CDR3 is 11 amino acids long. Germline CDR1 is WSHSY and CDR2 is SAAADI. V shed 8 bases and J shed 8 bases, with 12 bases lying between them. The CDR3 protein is CASLGGGEAFF. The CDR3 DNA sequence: TGCGCCAGCCTGGGAGGGGGAGAAGCTTTCTTT.

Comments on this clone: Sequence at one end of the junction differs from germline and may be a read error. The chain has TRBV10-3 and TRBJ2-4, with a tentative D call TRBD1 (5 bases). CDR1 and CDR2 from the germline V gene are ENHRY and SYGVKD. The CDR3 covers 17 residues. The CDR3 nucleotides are TGTGTCATCAGTGAGTCAGGACAATTGTTAGCCAAAAACATTCAGTACTTC. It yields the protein CVISESGQLLAKNIQYF.

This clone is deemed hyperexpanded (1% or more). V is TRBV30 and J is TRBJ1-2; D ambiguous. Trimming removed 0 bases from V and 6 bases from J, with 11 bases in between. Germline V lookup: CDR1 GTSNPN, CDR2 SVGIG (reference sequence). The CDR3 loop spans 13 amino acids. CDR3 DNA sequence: TGTGCCTGGAGTGTAGGCAGGTATAATGGCTACACCTTC. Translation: CAWSVGRYNGYTF.